Following are 27 T cell receptor beta chains from one sample sequenced in a study of patients and donors after allogeneic stem cell transplantation. MiXCR, run by TCRdb on the RT-PCR reads, gives a single entry per CDR3 protein. There are approximately 29,000 distinct CDR3 sequences in the sample; about two fifths occur only once, and less than 85% lies in the top ten. Sequencing input: blood, either unsorted or a sorted T cell fraction (not recorded which). These receptors all stem from a human donor who was either an allogeneic HSCT recipient or a stem cell or donor lymphocyte infusion donor (not recorded which). It is not recorded whose cells these are; they may come from a transplant donor.

This clonotype was seen more than once but under ten times. The chain couples TRBV3-1 to TRBJ2-1, with TRBD1 as a possible D gene (6 bases). Germline V gene data show CDR1 as LGHDT and CDR2 as YNNKEL (reference sequence). V was shortened by 1 base and J by 2 bases, with 12 bases between the two germline ends. The CDR3 is 16 residues long. CDR3 nucleotide sequence: TGTGCCAGCAGCCAAGGCAGGGGACGTCCCTACAATGAGCAGTTCTTC. Residues: CASSQGRGRPYNEQFF.

The chain joins TRBV7-2 to TRBJ2-2; D is uncertain. Germline CDR1 is SGHTA and CDR2 is FQGNSA. V lost 5 bases and J lost 1, with 8 bases in between. The CDR3 consists of 14 residues. The CDR3 here is CASSPSGNTGELFF. CDR3 DNA: TGTGCCAGCAGCCCTTCAGGGAACACCGGGGAGCTGTTTTTT.

V is TRBV7-8 and J is TRBJ1-6; tentative D call: TRBD1 (5 bases). The CDR3 is made up of 15 amino acids. CDR1 SGHVS and CDR2 FQNEAQ come from the germline V gene. Trimming left V 2 bases short and J 9 bases short, with 14 bases between. The CDR3: CASSLPGRPRSPLHF. The CDR3 nucleotides read TGTGCCAGCAGCTTACCGGGACGTCCTCGTTCACCCCTCCACTTT. The full variable domain, rest sourced from reference TRBV7-8 and TRBJ1-6, is GAGVSQSPRYKVAKRGQDVALRCDPISGHVSLFWYQQALGQGPEFLTYFQNEAQLDKSGLPSDRFFAERPEGSVSTLKIQRTQQEDSAVYLCASSLPGRPRSPLHFGNGTRLTVT.

The V gene is TRBV27, the J gene TRBJ1-1; D is unresolved. Germline values: CDR1 MNHEY, CDR2 SMNVEV (reference sequence). Trimming cost V 1 base and J 3 bases, with 6 bases left between them. The CDR3 is 13 amino acids. The CDR3 reads CASSLFGHTEAFF. The CDR3 nucleotides read TGTGCCAGCAGTTTATTTGGTCACACTGAAGCTTTCTTT.

V gene TRBV7-2 combines with J gene TRBJ1-2; 9 positions match TRBD1. The CDR3 is 14 amino acids. Germline CDR1 SGHTA, CDR2 FQGNSA. With 2 bases clipped from V and 8 bases from J, the junction kept 6 bases outside the gene matches. In DNA, the CDR3 is TGTGCCAGCAGCTTATACGGGACAGGGAGAGGCTACACCTTC. It codes for CASSLYGTGRGYTF.

The chain employs TRBV7-9 and TRBJ1-2; no clear D gene. The length of the CDR3 is 16 residues. V was shortened by 6 bases and J by 0 bases, with 17 bases between the two germline ends. The germline CDR1 and CDR2 sequences are SEHNR and FQNEAQ (reference sequence). CDR3 nucleotides: TGTGCCAGCAGTTCCCAGGAGTCCGGGTCTAACTATGGCTACACCTTC. Its translation: CASSSQESGSNYGYTF.

The CDR3 DNA follows: TGTGCCACCAGTGATTTATCCCCCGGGGAGCTGTTTTTT. Translation: CATSDLSPGELFF. The chain joins TRBV24-1 to TRBJ2-2; D is unclear. Germline V gives CDR1 KGHDR, CDR2 SFDVKD. The CDR3 extends over 13 amino acids. V shed 1 base and J shed 6 bases, with 5 bases lying between them.

This clonotype has just a few counts. Given a much more abundant clone one base away, this may be a read error. The chain joins TRBV20-1 to TRBJ1-4; 10 positions match TRBD1. The germline V gene has CDR1 DFQATT and CDR2 SNEGSKA (reference sequence). This CDR3 is 14 amino acids long. CDR3 sequence: CSAGSGQGIEGLVF. CDR3 DNA: TGCAGTGCTGGTTCGGGACAGGGGATAGAGGGACTGGTTTTT.

This clonotype was counted many times. The V call is TRBV5-1, the J call TRBJ1-4; TRBD1 matches 9 bases. The CDR3 extends over 14 amino acids. Losses at the gene ends were 4 bases for V and 9 bases for J; bases not matched to a gene: 7. The germline V gene encodes CDR1 SGHRS and CDR2 YFSETQ. CDR3 nucleotide sequence: TGCGCCAGCAGCACCGGGACAGGGCAGCAAAAACTGTTTTTT. Translation gives CASSTGTGQQKLFF.

V usage is TRBV6-5 and J usage is TRBJ1-2, with 10 bases aligning to TRBD1. V trimming: 6 bases; J trimming: 4 bases; junction bases outside the gene matches: 14. The CDR3 spans 17 residues. Germline values: CDR1 MNHEY, CDR2 SVGAGI. The CDR3 bases are TGTGCCAGCAGATTCCGGGGACAGGGGTCTACCGCCTATGGCTACACCTTC. It is translated as CASRFRGQGSTAYGYTF.

This clonotype has just a few counts. This chain uses TRBV7-8 with TRBJ1-2; D is unresolved. Germline V lookup: CDR1 SGHVS, CDR2 FQNEAQ. This CDR3 is 14 amino acids long. Trimming removed 2 bases at V and 5 bases at J, with 12 bases between. In DNA form, the CDR3 reads TGTGCCAGCAGCTTAACGACACGGGCTTATGGCTACACCTTC. It encodes CASSLTTRAYGYTF.

The chain is built from TRBV19 and TRBJ2-4; TRBD2 matches at 13 bases. The germline CDR1 and CDR2 sequences are LNHDA and SQIVND (reference sequence). Trimming at V came to 7 bases and at J to 7 bases, leaving 4 bases not matched to a gene. The CDR3 has 14 amino acids. CDR3 coding DNA: TGTGCCAGTAAACTAGCGGGGGGGCCGAACATTCAGTACTTC. Protein: CASKLAGGPNIQYF.

CDR3 nucleotide sequence: TGTGCCAGCAGTTACCACGCGGGGGCCGGGCAGCCCCAGCATTTT. Its translation is CASSYHAGAGQPQHF. The rearrangement uses TRBV6-6 and TRBJ1-5, with D perhaps TRBD1 (6 bases). The germline CDR1 and CDR2 sequences are MNHNY and SVGAGI (reference sequence). The ends were cut back, 2 bases at V and 7 bases at J, with 15 bases in the middle. CDR3 size: 15 residues.

Turning to this clonotype: A much larger clone lies a single base off, so this may be a read error. CDR3 loop: CASSLEGFRLPLHF. The CDR3, as DNA: TGTGCCAGCAGCTTGGAAGGGTTTCGATTACCCCTCCACTTT. V and J are TRBV5-5 and TRBJ1-6; D is ambiguous. V was clipped by 0 bases and J by 12 bases, with 13 bases between them. Germline CDR1 and CDR2: SGHKS and YYEKEE (reference sequence). This CDR3 contains 14 residues.

The chain employs TRBV7-9 and TRBJ1-2; the match to TRBD1 covers 10 bases. V lost 5 bases, J lost 4 bases, and 10 bases stayed unmatched. This CDR3 comprises 16 residues. Germline V lookup: CDR1 SEHNR, CDR2 FQNEAQ (reference sequence). This chain's CDR3 is CASSLRQGASLYGYTF. CDR3 nucleotide sequence: TGTGCCAGCAGCCTTAGACAGGGGGCATCCCTCTATGGCTACACCTTC.

This clonotype was recorded many times. This chain uses TRBV20-1 with TRBJ1-1; D ambiguous. CDR1 and CDR2 (germline): DFQATT, SNEGSKA (reference sequence). V was shortened by 7 bases and J by 11 bases, with 20 bases between the two germline ends. This CDR3 contains 12 residues. The chain's CDR3 is CSVLGDTAAAFF. DNA for the CDR3: TGCAGTGTTCTCGGAGATACCGCGGCCGCTTTCTTT.

V is TRBV5-1 and J is TRBJ1-5, with TRBD1 as a possible D gene (5 bases). Germline lookup yields CDR1 SGHRS and CDR2 YFSETQ. Trimming took 4 bases from V and 7 from J, leaving 12 bases between them. There are 13 residues in the CDR3. CDR3 DNA sequence: TGCGCCAGCAGCCTTGACGAGGGGCAGCCCCAGCATTTT. It translates to CASSLDEGQPQHF.

The sample holds many counts of this clonotype. This rearrangement joins TRBV6-5 to TRBJ1-2; D perhaps matches TRBD1 (5 bases). V gave up 2 bases and J gave up 1 base, with 8 bases separating them. Germline loops: CDR1 MNHEY, CDR2 SVGAGI. This CDR3 contains 14 residues. This chain's CDR3 is CASSYRGDNYGYTF. The CDR3 DNA is TGTGCCAGCAGTTACAGGGGTGATAACTATGGCTACACCTTC.

The chain combines TRBV4-3 with TRBJ1-5; the D is unclear. V lost 1 base, J lost 5 bases, and 6 bases lay in between. The CDR3 consists of 13 residues. The germline V gene has CDR1 LGHNA and CDR2 YSLEER. CDR3 in DNA: TGCGCCAGCAGCCAAGGGACCGATCAGCCCCAGCATTTT. Translating it yields CASSQGTDQPQHF.

This clonotype was detected only a few times. The chain joins TRBV9 to TRBJ1-3, with D tentatively TRBD1 (6 bases). CDR3 size: 16 residues. CDR1 is SGDLS, CDR2 YYNGEE, per germline. V lost 4 bases, J lost 1 base, and 15 bases lay in between. Written as DNA, the CDR3 is TGTGCCAGCAGCATACAGGACAGCCTTTCTGGAAACACCATATATTTT. This translates into CASSIQDSLSGNTIYF.

V and J are TRBV4-3 and TRBJ1-2, with D hard to call. The V end lost 1 base, the J end lost 0 bases, and 12 bases lay between the germline ends. CDR1 is LGHNA, CDR2 YSLEER, per germline. The CDR3 covers 16 residues. The CDR3 reads CASSQVITVANYGYTF. For the CDR3, the DNA is TGCGCCAGCAGCCAAGTAATAACGGTCGCTAACTATGGCTACACCTTC.

This clonotype was seen more than once but under ten times. The chain links TRBV29-1 to TRBJ1-1, with D unresolved. Per germline, CDR1 SQVTM and CDR2 ANQGSEA. This CDR3 has 13 amino acids. The V end was cut by 4 bases, the J end by 0 bases, with 9 bases between. CDR3 residues: CSVVKTMNTEAFF. DNA of the CDR3: TGCAGCGTTGTGAAAACTATGAACACTGAAGCTTTCTTT.

The genes are TRBV29-1 and TRBJ2-5; D gene ambiguous. This CDR3 comprises 11 residues. V lost 7 bases to trimming and J lost 7 bases, with 13 bases between them. Germline V gene lookup returns CDR1 SQVTM and CDR2 ANQGSEA. CDR3 loop: CSDRTYGTQYF. The CDR3 DNA is TGCAGCGATCGGACCTATGGGACCCAGTACTTC.

This clonotype was recorded a few times. The chain joins TRBV12-3 or TRBV12-4 to TRBJ1-2; D possibly corresponds to TRBD1 (6 bases). CDR3 length: 12 residues. V was trimmed by 4 bases and J by 5 bases, leaving 8 bases between them. CDR3 DNA: TGTGCCAGCAGTTCTACAGGGTATGGCTACACCTTC. Encoded protein: CASSSTGYGYTF.

This clonotype was seen a handful of times. CDR3 DNA sequence: TGTGCCAGCAGCTTGTTTTACGGGACAGGGAACACTGAAGCTTTCTTT. It specifies CASSLFYGTGNTEAFF. The chain has TRBV5-5 and TRBJ1-1; 8 bases line up with TRBD1. Looked up from germline, CDR1 is SGHKS and CDR2 is YYEKEE (reference sequence). After removal of 1 base from V and 1 base from J, the junction contained 6 bases not matched to a gene. This CDR3 comprises 16 residues.

The rearrangement uses TRBV7-9 and TRBJ1-1; the D gene is possibly TRBD1 (5 bases). This CDR3 is built from 13 residues. V lost 11 bases and J lost 0, with 13 bases in between. Germline lookup yields CDR1 SEHNR and CDR2 FQNEAQ (reference sequence). Written as DNA, the CDR3 is TGTGCCGGCTTGGGGCTCATGAACACTGAAGCTTTCTTT. The encoded protein is CAGLGLMNTEAFF.

The J gene is TRBJ1-1, the V gene TRBV6-1; TRBD1 agrees at 8 bases. V was clipped by 6 bases and J by 6 bases; unmatched bases: 6. The length of the CDR3 is 13 residues. Germline-derived CDR1 and CDR2 are MNHNS and SASEGT. CDR3: CASSLGQGAEAFF. CDR3 coding DNA: TGTGCCAGCAGCTTAGGACAGGGCGCTGAAGCTTTCTTT.